Described below is a single TCR beta chain sequence and its context. The antigen is not known. Germline loops: CDR1 DFQATT, CDR2 SNEGSKA (reference sequence). The length of the CDR3 is 14 residues. The entry originates in a study of monozygotic twins with inflammatory bowel disease. General observations from the study: In the analysis, different T cell subtypes could not be told apart. People with IBD had fewer clonotypes in common with others than healthy twins did, especially with disease activity.

From the 5' RACE reads, TCRdb lists one entry per CDR3 protein and no DNA. The repertoire table contains approximately 150,000 distinct CDR3 sequences. This receptor was identified in a human donor with ulcerative colitis or Crohn's disease, or a healthy co-twin of an affected twin (not recorded which). Specimen: blood. The chain has TRBV20-1 and TRBJ2-3; TCRdb lists TRBD2, though no DNA is available to test this call. The CDR3 region is CSARLAGVVDTHYF.